This T cell receptor beta chain was captured by sequencing in a study of response to subunit inactivated influenza vaccine. The V segment lost 5 bases and the J segment 4 bases; nucleotides outside the gene matches: 10. CDR1 is SEHNR and CDR2 is FQNEAQ in the germline V gene (reference sequence). This CDR3 comprises 16 residues. Via MiXCR, TCRdb re-called the RT-PCR reads, giving one row per CDR3 protein. Of 150,000 to 200,000 distinct CDR3 sequences listed, 9.5% to 15% are singletons. At least ten counts were recorded for this clonotype. These same records also appear under a second study, on T cells expressing NK-cell markers. That source adds: UMI-tagged 5'RACE template switching yielded the TCR beta cDNA. Within the sequenced cohort of eight donors, seven exhibited HCMV seropositivity and one was seronegative. About 1.0-7.0% of CD8+ T cells in more than 5 donors belonged to dominant NKG2C+ clonotypes. Once again these clonotypes came out on top in the CD3+CD56-NKG2C+ fraction of several donors.

J is TRBJ2-2 and V is TRBV7-9, with TRBD2 matching over 7 bases. Here the sequenced sample was CD8+ T cells sorted from PBMCs, taken about 13 days after vaccination. The receptor's source is a man aged 50 to 60 who received an inactivated influenza vaccine. CDR3 bases: TGTGCCAGCAGCCCTCCTAGCGGTGGGGGCACCGGGGAGCTGTTTTTT. This sequence encodes CASSPPSGGGTGELFF.